One T cell receptor beta chain is described in this entry. The source of the sample is a study of T cells after yellow fever vaccination. TCRdb redid the calling of the 5' RACE reads with MiXCR, one entry per CDR3 protein. The table records around 360,000 distinct CDR3 sequences, under 14% of them present only once. The CDR3 sequence is 14 residues long. With 8 bases removed from V and 1 base from J, the gap between germline ends came to 13 bases. The germline V gene encodes CDR1 SNHLY and CDR2 FYNNEI. The sample in question was PBMCs, obtained on the day of the first yellow fever vaccination. The sequence came from a man aged 18 to 29 who received the YFV17D yellow fever vaccine. The rearrangement joins TRBV2 to TRBJ2-3; weak D call: TRBD1 (7 bases). CDR3 nucleotides: TGTGCCAGCCAGGGGGACTCCCGCACAGATACGCAGTATTTT. This codes for CASQGDSRTDTQYF. Full variable domain (outside the CDR3, taken from reference TRBV2 and TRBJ2-3): EPEVTQTPSHQVTQMGQEVILRCVPISNHLYFYWYRQILGQKVEFLVSFYNNEISEKSEIFDDQFSVERPDGSNFTLKIRSTKLEDSAMYFCASQGDSRTDTQYFGPGTRLTVL.